This T cell receptor beta chain was identified in a study of regulatory and conventional T cells in RAG deficiency. Study-level findings and limits: Treg unique TCR beta sequences were about 100-fold fewer in Omenn syndrome and CID/AS patients than controls. Omenn CD25-high CD127-low cells may be activated cells, not true Tregs. Patient subsets had shorter CDR3s; Omenn Treg-Tconv overlap exceeded 80%.

On this clone itself: Its antigen is still unknown.

Sequencing was performed with immunoSEQ multiplex PCR; in TCRdb, only in-frame clones are kept and a portion is missing. The data hold tens of thousands of clones, with more than 80% observed a single time. CDR1 is MDHEN and CDR2 is SYDVKM in the germline V gene. V lost 2 bases, J lost 4 bases, and 8 bases lay in between. The CDR3 runs to 14 residues. These data also featured in a second study, about regulatory T cells. This second study says: The PCR used 52 TRBV and 13 TRBJ primers. Regulatory T cells showed the strongest V-J pair restriction and V/J gene skewing among patient repertoires.

The chain uses TRBV28 and TRBJ2-2, with D unresolved. The source material was CD8+ T cells sorted from blood. This TCR was sampled from a human donor in good health. The CDR3 protein is CASSLGQSTGELFF. The CDR3, as DNA: TGTGCCAGCAGTTTAGGGCAGAGCACCGGGGAGCTGTTTTTT.